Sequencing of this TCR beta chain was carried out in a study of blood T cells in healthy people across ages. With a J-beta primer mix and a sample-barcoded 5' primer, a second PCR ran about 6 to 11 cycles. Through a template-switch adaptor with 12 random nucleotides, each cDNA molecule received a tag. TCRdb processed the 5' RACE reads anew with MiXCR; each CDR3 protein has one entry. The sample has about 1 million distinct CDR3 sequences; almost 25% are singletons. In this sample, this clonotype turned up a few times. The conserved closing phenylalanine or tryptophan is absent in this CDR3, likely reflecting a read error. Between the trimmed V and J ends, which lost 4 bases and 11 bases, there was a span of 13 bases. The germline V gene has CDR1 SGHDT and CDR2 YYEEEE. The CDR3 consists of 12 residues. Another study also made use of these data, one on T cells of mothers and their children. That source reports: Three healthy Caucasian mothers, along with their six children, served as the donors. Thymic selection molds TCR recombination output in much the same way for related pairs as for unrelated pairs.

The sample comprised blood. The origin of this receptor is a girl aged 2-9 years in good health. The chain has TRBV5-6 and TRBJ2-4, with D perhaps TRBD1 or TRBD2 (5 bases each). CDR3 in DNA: TGTGCCAGCAGCGAAATGGGGGACCTTCAGTACTCC. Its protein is CASSEMGDLQYS.